The T cell receptor beta chain under discussion was sequenced for a study of CD8 T cells in ankylosing spondylitis (dated by TCRdb to 2016 to 2017). For the study in its entirety: T cell receptor beta repertoires were profiled in healthy donors and ankylosing spondylitis patients so that disease-linked TCR variants could be found. The full study cohort comprised roughly 24 ankylosing spondylitis patients and about a hundred healthy donors. Samples of peripheral blood were taken, and for ankylosing spondylitis patients, synovial fluid was collected as well. Overall study results and their limits: A TCR beta motif of 7 or 8 highly homologous amino acid variants appeared characteristic of blood from ankylosing spondylitis patients. In peripheral blood, the disease-linked clones were found at relatively low frequencies and had a CD8+ phenotype. Some motif variants had previously been reported in the synovial fluid and blood of reactive arthritis patients, which suggests shared mechanisms of disease initiation. The disease-linked clones were reported to be significantly enriched in matched synovial fluid samples from ankylosing spondylitis patients.

Including the terminal cysteine and phenylalanine, the CDR3 comprises 17 residues. CDR3 DNA is the only sequence kept; it has 51 bases, read in frame from the first base. In regard to this clonotype: Its cognate antigen has yet to be identified. Base qualities are not provided; no much larger clone lies one nucleotide away.

Instrument used: Illumina HiSeq 2500. Quantitative 5'-RACE with molecular barcodes was the method used to prepare the TCR beta libraries. The published analysis was carried out like this. A new computational method, built on a probabilistic model of VDJ rearrangement, was used to identify disease-linked TCR variants. TCRdb cleaned the public reads at Q25 with fastp, built clones with MiXCR and kept in-frame beta chains. Rows merge per CDR3 protein into single entries with the most common DNA and genes. The V and J calls reflect TCRdb's pipeline rather than the authors' work. For this sample there are around 440,000 distinct CDR3 sequences; roughly 17% appear just once. About 0.94% of the sample comes from the top ten.

The rearrangement combines TRBV21-1 with TRBJ2-6; whether TRBD2, the table's D call, matches the DNA was not checked. TRBV21-1 is a listed pseudogene. Sample: blood, either unsorted or a sorted T cell fraction (not recorded which). This TCR was recovered from a male donor with ankylosing spondylitis. Read as DNA, the sequence is TGTGCCAGCAGTCCTACTAGCGGGAGCTCTGGGGCCAACGTCCTGACTTTC. Translation gives CASSPTSGSSGANVLTF.